The rows below give T cell receptor beta chains drawn from one sample of a study of T cell repertoires in cytomegalovirus infection. TCRdb reprocessed the reads with MiXCR, giving one entry per CDR3 protein. Here the sample spans 150,000 to 200,000 distinct CDR3 sequences, 28% being singletons. The specimen was PBMCs. These receptors all stem from a human donor in good health (CMV status not recorded). Some clones in this sample may be carry-over from other donors' samples. Both conserved end residues are part of each CDR3.

V gene	J gene	CDR3 protein
TRBV29-1	TRBJ1-5	CSVGTGLGNQPQHF
TRBV7-2	TRBJ2-1	CASSLAPGDGYNEQFF
TRBV2	TRBJ2-1	CASNPGGVLNEQFF
TRBV4-2	TRBJ1-3	CASSQDAWDSTSSGNTIYF
TRBV12-3/TRBV12-4	TRBJ2-6	CASSFERDRGLGGANVLTF
TRBV15	TRBJ1-1	CATSPWTGANTEAFF
TRBV12-3/TRBV12-4	TRBJ1-2	CASSFGGREDGYTF
TRBV4-1	TRBJ2-4	CASSHRAGLAKNIQYF
TRBV30	TRBJ1-6	CAWSGRTRYNSPLHF
TRBV6-6	TRBJ2-5	CASSYDGETQYF
TRBV11-3	TRBJ2-5	CASSLGWQETQYF
TRBV2	TRBJ2-3	CASSDSRADTQYF
TRBV6-1	TRBJ2-6	CASTPTGHRESGANVLTF
TRBV6-5	TRBJ1-1	CASSTGTDEAFF
TRBV7-4	TRBJ1-2	CASSDRQGPYGYTF
TRBV5-5	TRBJ2-1	CASSSQYRDEQFF
TRBV11-2	TRBJ1-1	CASSQPPSANTEAFF
TRBV12-3/TRBV12-4	TRBJ2-3	CASSKLAGGHTDTQYF
TRBV7-2	TRBJ2-3	CASSSDRGVADTQYF
TRBV11-2	TRBJ2-3	CASSFGLLKDTQYF
TRBV7-9	TRBJ1-1	CATRDRGTEAFF
TRBV7-2	TRBJ2-2	CASSSKSPGTGELFF
TRBV10-3	TRBJ2-5	CAISGTSGGPGETQYF
TRBV15	TRBJ1-4	CATSRDYRGLDEKLFF
TRBV29-1	TRBJ2-2	CSVGAREGELFF
TRBV30	TRBJ1-1	CATLGGITEAFF
TRBV7-3	TRBJ1-2	CASSLGGQNYGYTF
TRBV5-1	TRBJ1-1	CASSLSGTLTEAFF
TRBV5-1	TRBJ2-7	CASSWDKSYEQYF
TRBV2	TRBJ1-2	CASSDFGGSGYTF
TRBV5-8	TRBJ1-1	CASSFELWRGNTEAFF
TRBV11-2	TRBJ1-1	CASSFSGGNTEAFF
TRBV5-4	TRBJ1-2	CASSPPDREDGYTF
TRBV7-8	TRBJ2-2	CASSLGRESTGELFF
TRBV7-2	TRBJ1-1	CASSFGPRDTEAFF
TRBV4-3	TRBJ1-5	CASSQDADSNQPQHF
TRBV19	TRBJ1-5	CASRRGQVGQPQHF
TRBV4-1	TRBJ1-1	CASSQEPGQNTEAFF
TRBV3-1	TRBJ1-2	CASSPRSGGGYTF
TRBV7-2	TRBJ2-2	CASSLASVGNTGELFF
TRBV12-3/TRBV12-4	TRBJ2-5	CASSSTGGAKTQYF
TRBV20-1	TRBJ2-3	CSARRLAGFTDTQYF
TRBV7-2	TRBJ1-2	CASRKDTNYGYTF
TRBV6-2/TRBV6-3	TRBJ2-7	CATLAGNRYEQYF
TRBV7-2	TRBJ2-7	CASSAGTDEREQYF
TRBV7-2	TRBJ1-3	CASSLDTFGNTIYF
TRBV6-1	TRBJ2-5	CASSEVLDGETQYF
TRBV6-1	TRBJ2-5	CASTRTGDRETQYF
TRBV2	TRBJ1-4	CASTHGQLVREKLFF
TRBV7-2	TRBJ2-6	CASLWGAGANVLTF
TRBV11-2	TRBJ2-7	CASSLQSGYEQYF
TRBV7-8	TRBJ1-2	CASSGGLDYGYTF
TRBV12-3/TRBV12-4	TRBJ2-5	CASSRPRDSEETQYF
TRBV5-5	TRBJ1-2	CASSLDSSVWIYGYTF
TRBV6-5	TRBJ1-3	CASTYDREFGNTIYF